Each of the 21 T cell receptor beta chains below was sequenced from the same sample in a study of OX40 agonist ivuxolimab in advanced cancers. Generated by immunoSEQ multiplex PCR, the TCRdb table keeps only in-frame clones and is missing some. The sample lists approximately 20,000 clones; more than 75% were seen once. Source: CD4+ or CD8+ T cells sorted from blood, taken in a trial of the OX40 agonist ivuxolimab. Receptors originate from an adult with an advanced solid tumor such as melanoma, head and neck, liver or kidney cancer.

The V and J genes are TRBV27 and TRBJ1-5, with D unresolved. The V gene's germline CDR1 is MNHEY and CDR2 SMNVEV (reference sequence). The ends were cut back, 1 base at V and 4 bases at J, with 14 bases in the middle. The CDR3 spans 16 residues. The CDR3 coding sequence is TGTGCCAGCAGTTTATTTGGAGGGATGTTTAATCAGCCCCAGCATTTT. It translates to CASSLFGGMFNQPQHF.

The J gene is TRBJ1-5, the V gene TRBV6-5; no definite D call. Trimming pared 6 bases from V and 0 bases from J, leaving 12 bases between. Germline V lookup: CDR1 MNHEY, CDR2 SVGAGI. CDR3 size: 15 residues. The CDR3 is CASSPGGYSNQPQHF. The CDR3 DNA reads as TGTGCCAGCAGCCCCGGAGGGTATAGCAATCAGCCCCAGCATTTT.

The chain couples TRBV5-1 to TRBJ2-1, with D maybe TRBD2 (6 bases). This CDR3 contains 15 residues. CDR1 SGHRS and CDR2 YFSETQ come from the germline V gene. The V end was cut by 6 bases, the J end by 2 bases, with 15 bases between. DNA for the CDR3: TGCGCCAGCAACTATGAAGCGGGCGCCTACAATGAGCAGTTCTTC. It translates to CASNYEAGAYNEQFF.

CDR3 residues: CASSLIGQDEWIEAFF. The DNA of the CDR3 is TGTGCCAGCAGCCTCATTGGACAGGATGAGTGGATTGAAGCTTTCTTT. The chain has TRBV7-9 and TRBJ1-1; TRBD1 aligns across 7 bases. V trimming: 5 bases; J trimming: 7 bases; junction bases outside the gene matches: 16. CDR3 length equals 16 residues. Germline lookup yields CDR1 SEHNR and CDR2 FQNEAQ (reference sequence).

The chain couples TRBV7-9 to TRBJ1-1; D is undetermined. This CDR3 spans 13 amino acids. Germline-derived CDR1 and CDR2 are SEHNR and FQNEAQ (reference sequence). The V end was cut by 3 bases, the J end by 1 base, with 6 bases between. CDR3 coding DNA: TGTGCCAGCAGCTTTGTGGAGAACACTGAAGCTTTCTTT. Amino acid sequence: CASSFVENTEAFF. Full variable domain (remainder filled in from reference TRBV7-9 and TRBJ1-1): DTGVSQNPRHKITKRGQNVTFRCDPISEHNRLYWYRQTLGQGPEFLTYFQNEAQLEKSRLLSDRFSAERPKGSFSTLEIQRTEQGDSAMYLCASSFVENTEAFFGQGTRLTVV.

This clone was seen only once. The chain couples TRBV4-1 to TRBJ2-7; TRBD1 might be the D (5 bases). Germline assignment: CDR1 MGHRA and CDR2 YSYEKL. Trimming left V 5 bases short and J 4 bases short, with 27 bases between. The CDR3 contains 18 residues. CDR3 in DNA: TGCGCCAGCAGCTCCCGAGAATTTGACAGTCGGAACAGTTACGAGCAGTACTTC. Its translation is CASSSREFDSRNSYEQYF.

The V and J genes are TRBV2 and TRBJ1-1; the D is unclear. The CDR3 totals 13 residues. Germline lookup yields CDR1 SNHLY and CDR2 FYNNEI. Trimming pared 5 bases from V and 3 bases from J, leaving 10 bases between. The CDR3 loop is CASSRKQDTEAFF. The CDR3 bases are TGTGCCAGCAGTCGGAAGCAGGACACTGAAGCTTTCTTT.

The CDR3 DNA reads as TGTGCCAGCAAACTTACCAGGGACAATGAGCAGTTCTTC. Protein: CASKLTRDNEQFF. The chain joins TRBV2 to TRBJ2-1, with a tentative D call TRBD1 (5 bases). The germline CDR1 and CDR2 sequences are SNHLY and FYNNEI. Deletions cut 7 bases from V and 5 bases from J, with 12 bases between. The CDR3 is 13 amino acids.

V usage is TRBV2 and J usage is TRBJ1-6; D gene ambiguous. Germline loops: CDR1 SNHLY, CDR2 FYNNEI. The CDR3 totals 14 residues. V lost 5 bases and J 9 bases, leaving 14 bases between the germline ends. The CDR3 DNA reads TGTGCCAGCAGTAGCGGGTCCCTGGGTTCACCCCTCCACTTT. It specifies CASSSGSLGSPLHF. Complete variable domain (other parts from reference TRBV2 and TRBJ1-6): EPEVTQTPSHQVTQMGQEVILRCVPISNHLYFYWYRQILGQKVEFLVSFYNNEISEKSEIFDDQFSVERPDGSNFTLKIRSTKLEDSAMYFCASSSGSLGSPLHFGNGTRLTVT.

The chain uses TRBV6-1 and TRBJ1-5, with a possible D match to TRBD1 (5 bases). Trimming left V 2 bases short and J 4 bases short, with 21 bases between. The V gene's germline CDR1 is MNHNS and CDR2 SASEGT. The CDR3 covers 18 residues. CDR3 nucleotides: TGTGCCAGCAGTGAACCCCCAGCGGGTTGGGGGGTTAATCAGCCCCAGCATTTT. Its protein product is CASSEPPAGWGVNQPQHF.

V usage is TRBV7-9 and J usage is TRBJ2-7, with TRBD1 as a possible D gene (7 bases). The CDR3 is 11 residues long. V lost 10 bases to trimming and J lost 6 bases, with 13 bases between them. The germline CDR1 and CDR2 sequences are SEHNR and FQNEAQ (reference sequence). Written as DNA, the CDR3 is TGTGCCACCAGGGGGGCGGGCGAGCAGTACTTC. Protein: CATRGAGEQYF. The entire variable domain, with the rest obtained from reference TRBV7-9 and TRBJ2-7, is as follows: DTGVSQNPRHKITKRGQNVTFRCDPISEHNRLYWYRQTLGQGPEFLTYFQNEAQLEKSRLLSDRFSAERPKGSFSTLEIQRTEQGDSAMYLCATRGAGEQYFGPGTRLTVT.

The chain links TRBV2 to TRBJ1-6; TRBD1 aligns across 11 bases. The CDR3 sequence is 14 residues long. Per germline, CDR1 SNHLY and CDR2 FYNNEI. V lost 2 bases, J lost 14 bases, and 5 bases stayed unmatched. The CDR3 region is CASSERDRGVSLHF. The CDR3 coding sequence is TGTGCCAGCAGTGAAAGGGACAGGGGGGTTTCCCTCCACTTT.

This clone is medium-sized in the sample. The chain recombines TRBV27 with TRBJ2-7; possibly TRBD2 for D (6 bases). This CDR3 contains 11 residues. Germline CDR1 is MNHEY and CDR2 is SMNVEV (reference sequence). V was shortened by 8 bases and J by 6 bases, with 11 bases between the two germline ends. CDR3 loop: CASGGSGEQYF. In DNA, the CDR3 is TGTGCCAGCGGAGGGTCCGGCGAGCAGTACTTC.

This chain uses TRBV9 with TRBJ1-1, with 8 nucleotides matching TRBD1. V shed 3 bases, J shed 1 base, and the junction held 5 bases outside the gene matches. This CDR3 comprises 15 residues. Germline V gives CDR1 SGDLS, CDR2 YYNGEE. CDR3 DNA: TGTGCCAGCAGCGCCTCCGGGACAGGGAACACTGAAGCTTTCTTT. It translates to CASSASGTGNTEAFF.

This clone was detected once. The chain recombines TRBV2 with TRBJ2-5; 7 bases match TRBD1. CDR3 length: 11 amino acids. Germline CDR1 SNHLY, CDR2 FYNNEI. V lost 10 bases to trimming and J lost 4 bases; unmatched junction nucleotides: 3. The CDR3 loop reads CATRGTETQYF. CDR3 DNA: TGTGCCACCAGGGGGACAGAGACCCAGTACTTC. The full variable domain, with the rest looked up from reference TRBV2 and TRBJ2-5, is EPEVTQTPSHQVTQMGQEVILRCVPISNHLYFYWYRQILGQKVEFLVSFYNNEISEKSEIFDDQFSVERPDGSNFTLKIRSTKLEDSAMYFCATRGTETQYFGPGTRLLVL.

This sequence joins TRBV12-2 and TRBJ1-2; the table's D call, TRBD1, has no DNA check behind it. TRBV12-2 is shown as a pseudogene. This CDR3 region has 14 residues. The CDR3 region is CASRTLEQGDGYTF. CDR3 nucleotide sequence: TGTGCAAGTCGCACCCTCGAGCAAGGGGATGGCTACACCTTC.

The chain links TRBV1 to TRBJ2-7; the table's D call TRBD1 went unverified against the DNA. TRBV1 is recorded as a pseudogene. This CDR3 is built from 15 residues. The CDR3 sequence is CTSSQKGQGVHEQYF. The CDR3 DNA sequence: TGCACCAGCAGCCAAAAGGGACAGGGGGTCCACGAGCAGTACTTC.

This clone was recorded once. The chain employs TRBV7-9 and TRBJ1-5, with TRBD1 as a possible D gene (6 bases). The CDR3 runs to 14 residues. V gave up 5 bases and J gave up 4 bases, with 12 bases separating them. The germline gives CDR1 SEHNR, CDR2 FQNEAQ (reference sequence). Written as DNA, the CDR3 is TGTGCCAGCAGCCCCAACCAGGGGAATCAGCCCCAGCATTTT. Amino acid sequence: CASSPNQGNQPQHF.

The chain is built from TRBV13 and TRBJ2-7, with 14 positions matching TRBD2. Germline V gene data show CDR1 as PRHDT and CDR2 as FYEKMQ (reference sequence). V dropped 1 base and J dropped 7; count of bases not matched to a gene: 12. The CDR3 loop spans 18 amino acids. The CDR3 loop reads CASSLAPLFGLAGGEQYF. The CDR3 DNA sequence: TGTGCCAGCAGCTTAGCCCCGCTCTTCGGACTAGCGGGAGGTGAGCAGTACTTC.

This chain connects TRBV6-4 to TRBJ2-2, with TRBD2 matching over 11 bases. V lost 6 bases to trimming and J lost 6 bases; unmatched junction nucleotides: 3. CDR1 and CDR2 (germline): MRHNA, SNTAGT. This CDR3 has 14 residues. In DNA, the CDR3 is TGTGCCAGCAGAACTAGCGGGAGTGCCGGGGAGCTGTTTTTT. Protein: CASRTSGSAGELFF.

The chain couples TRBV18 to TRBJ2-7, with a tentative D call TRBD2 (6 bases). The V gene's germline CDR1 is KGHSH and CDR2 LQKENI. Trimming removed 3 bases at V and 7 bases at J, with 19 bases between. The CDR3 totals 15 residues. CDR3 in amino acids: CASSPGTFLEEEQYF. CDR3 nucleotides: TGTGCCAGCTCACCTGGGACTTTTTTAGAAGAAGAGCAGTACTTC.